This T cell receptor (beta chain) appears in the sequencing data of a study of T cell repertoires in cytomegalovirus infection (dated by TCRdb to between 2018 and 2021). Background on the whole study: Peptide stimulations targeted recently identified HLA-C-restricted CMV epitopes, whose presentation resists viral immunomodulation, together with well-studied HLA-B-restricted epitopes. Donor HLA type was relevant to the analysis, because carriage of CMV infection together with the matching HLA type was indicated by public TCR beta signatures.

The listed sequencing device is Illumina HiSeq 1500. The public reads were run again by TCRdb, first through fastp at Q25 and then through MiXCR, and only productive beta chains were kept. Identical CDR3 protein sequences are pooled into one entry, listed with their most common genes and DNA. The sample records 300,000 to 400,000 distinct CDR3 sequences, around 29% of which are singletons. 20% of the sample belongs to the ten largest clones. About this clonotype itself: There is no known antigen for this receptor. The record has no base qualities; no much larger clone is one base away.

What the authors observed across the whole study: Cumulative frequency of public TCR beta family members discriminated carriers of CMV infection plus the relevant HLA type in this cohort and an independent roughly 350-donor cohort. The ex vivo response was dominated by HLA-C-restricted CMV-specific TCR beta clonotypes, which also provided the single most frequent clonotype in two of eight donors.

The germline V gene specifies MDHEN as CDR1 and SYDVKM as CDR2. Including the terminal cysteine and phenylalanine, the CDR3 comprises 13 residues. The CDR3 DNA has 39 bases and is translated from base 1. Trimming takes 11 bases off V and 4 bases off J; junction bases not matched to a gene: 9. Explained via the paper, the treatment or condition label denotes: in vitro stimulation with specific CMV peptide epitopes to enrich CMV-specific T cells. The V gene is TRBV28 and the J gene is TRBJ2-5; 8 central nucleotides agree with TRBD1. Here the sequenced sample was cultured PBMCs, taken from culture after CMV antigen stimulation. This clonotype originated in a human donor in good health (CMV status not recorded). Some clones in this sample may be carry-over from other donors' samples. CDR3 loop: CAATRTGRETQYF. In nucleotides, the sequence is TGTGCCGCAACTCGGACAGGGAGAGAGACCCAGTACTTC.